The 9 T cell receptor beta chains reported below all come from one sample, sequenced in a study of shared clonotypes between healthy human individuals. The repertoire was sequenced with immunoSEQ multiplex PCR; TCRdb's copy has only in-frame clones and lacks some. The repertoire holds 2 million to 2.5 million clones, with more than 85% as singletons. The naive CD8 subset, CD45RO-negative cells positively selected for CCR7, excluded terminally differentiated effector memory CD45RA+ cells. Sequencing was performed on naive CD8+ T cells from PBMCs. The receptors derive from a man younger than 35 in good health. Some clones in this sample may be carry-over from other donors' samples.

The rearrangement links TRBV11-2 to TRBJ2-3, with 7 bases that match TRBD1. Germline CDR1 and CDR2: SGHAT and FQNNGV. The V gene end was trimmed by 4 bases and the J gene end by 2 bases; junction bases not matched to a gene: 9. The length of the CDR3 is 16 residues. Here the CDR3 reads CASSSETDRATDTQYF. The CDR3 DNA follows: TGTGCCAGCAGCTCCGAAACCGACAGGGCCACAGATACGCAGTATTTT.

The chain is built from TRBV9 and TRBJ2-5, with 8 bases aligning to TRBD2. Germline V gene lookup returns CDR1 SGDLS and CDR2 YYNGEE. There are 16 residues in the CDR3. V was pared by 0 bases and J by 5 bases, with 9 bases of the junction left unmatched. The CDR3 region has the DNA TGTGCCAGCAGCGTAGGGGTAGCGGGGACTGGGGAGACCCAGTACTTC. It translates to CASSVGVAGTGETQYF.

Turning to this clone: The identical CDR3 is also encoded by other nucleotide sequences in the sample. The genes are TRBV27 and TRBJ2-7; the match to TRBD1 covers 10 bases. V was clipped by 5 bases and J by 0 bases; unmatched bases: 4. The CDR3 runs 15 residues. CDR1 MNHEY and CDR2 SMNVEV come from the germline V gene (reference sequence). The CDR3 is CASSLRTGGSYEQYF. The CDR3 DNA reads TGTGCCAGCAGTCTAAGGACAGGGGGCTCCTACGAGCAGTACTTC.

In its sample, this clone was seen once. The chain combines TRBV19 with TRBJ2-2; D may be TRBD1 or TRBD2 (5 bases each). Germline CDR1 and CDR2: LNHDA and SQIVND (reference sequence). CDR3 length equals 15 residues. V was cut by 0 bases and J by 1 base, with 6 bases left in between. CDR3 sequence (DNA): TGTGCCAGTAGTATAGAGAGGGGGAACACCGGGGAGCTGTTTTTT. Its protein is CASSIERGNTGELFF. The entire variable domain, with the rest obtained from reference TRBV19 and TRBJ2-2, is as follows: DGGITQSPKYLFRKEGQNVTLSCEQNLNHDAMYWYRQDPGQGLRLIYYSQIVNDFQKGDIAEGYSVSREKKESFPLTVTSAQKNPTAFYLCASSIERGNTGELFFGEGSRLTVL.

The chain is built from TRBV4-3 and TRBJ1-1; D not certain. There are 13 residues in the CDR3. Trimming left V 1 base short and J 2 bases short, with 5 bases between. Germline loops: CDR1 LGHNA, CDR2 YSLEER. CDR3 loop: CASSQGHNTEAFF. The CDR3 nucleotides are TGCGCCAGCAGCCAAGGGCACAACACTGAAGCTTTCTTT.

The chain has TRBV6-5 and TRBJ1-1; 7 positions agree with TRBD1. The trim removed 0 bases at V and 6 bases at J, leaving 4 bases unmatched. The CDR3 is made up of 14 amino acids. Germline loops: CDR1 MNHEY, CDR2 SVGAGI. The CDR3 spells CASSYSQGVAEAFF. CDR3 nucleotide sequence: TGTGCCAGCAGTTACTCGCAGGGGGTCGCTGAAGCTTTCTTT.

This chain joins TRBV19 and TRBJ1-1; no clear D gene. Trimming cost V 2 bases and J 1 base, with 8 bases left between them. The CDR3 covers 14 residues. Germline CDR1 is LNHDA and CDR2 is SQIVND (reference sequence). CDR3 in DNA: TGTGCCAGTAGTATATATACTTCGAACACTGAAGCTTTCTTT. It specifies CASSIYTSNTEAFF. The variable domain in full, completed from reference TRBV19 and TRBJ1-1, reads DGGITQSPKYLFRKEGQNVTLSCEQNLNHDAMYWYRQDPGQGLRLIYYSQIVNDFQKGDIAEGYSVSREKKESFPLTVTSAQKNPTAFYLCASSIYTSNTEAFFGQGTRLTVV.

The rearrangement links TRBV30 to TRBJ2-3; no definite D call. The CDR3 loop spans 14 amino acids. The germline gives CDR1 GTSNPN, CDR2 SVGIG (reference sequence). V lost 0 bases, J lost 6 bases, and 13 bases lay in between. This CDR3 reads CAWSVMVRADTQYF. The DNA for the CDR3 is TGTGCCTGGAGTGTAATGGTTCGAGCGGATACGCAGTATTTT.

The chain has TRBV28 and TRBJ2-5; perhaps D is TRBD1 or TRBD2 (5 bases each). This CDR3 comprises 15 residues. Germline CDR1 reads MDHEN; CDR2 reads SYDVKM. Trimming stripped 3 bases from V and 4 bases from J, with 15 bases between. In nucleotides, the CDR3 is TGTGCCAGCAGTTTTCGGGGCGGCGGGTCAGAGACCCAGTACTTC. Amino acid sequence: CASSFRGGGSETQYF. The full variable domain, with the rest looked up from reference TRBV28 and TRBJ2-5, is DVKVTQSSRYLVKRTGEKVFLECVQDMDHENMFWYRQDPGLGLRLIYFSYDVKMKEKGDIPEGYSVSREKKERFSLILESASTNQTSMYLCASSFRGGGSETQYFGPGTRLLVL.